This TCR beta chain was observed in a study of blood T cell repertoires in COVID-19 (dated by TCRdb to 2018 to 2020). Notes on the research overall: Samples covering the acute and convalescent phases of COVID-19 were provided by collaborators in the United States, Italy and Spain. The repertoires were made available in a free public database intended to serve as a resource for research on the immune response to SARS-CoV-2. The prospective study material was composed of cDNA or gDNA derived from T cells, B-cell-depleted T cells, or PBMCs. Deeply sampled blood TCRbeta repertoires from subjects exposed to, actively infected with, or recovered from COVID-19 were included in the dataset. Sample metadata almost always included a de-identified subject ID, COVID-19 status, age in years and sex. The samples were drawn from the first 160 participants of the ongoing ImmuneRACE study and from 1,200 or so subjects provided by 6 global collaborators. Where available, HLA class I and class II types were taken from metadata supplied by the sample provider and were not determined by assay-based typing. Here is what the overall study found, with its caveats: The amount of clinical and demographic metadata varied by source and participant and was provided uncurated.

Regarding this clone: Its antigen remains undetermined. No base quality values were provided; no much bigger clone lies one nucleotide off.

Whole blood was collected in K2EDTA tubes by collaborating institutions according to the institutions' own protocols. For TCRbeta analysis, collaborators shipped samples in one of three forms: frozen whole blood, isolated PBMCs, or DNA extracted from either of those sample types. Measured from the cysteine to the phenylalanine, the CDR3 is 14 residues long. The sequence is cut down to CDR3 DNA, 42 bases in frame from base 1. The CDR1 and CDR2 encoded by the germline V gene are SGHRS and YFSETQ. V trim: 4 bases; J trim: 7 bases; unmatched bases: 5. TCRbeta CDR3 regions were amplified from genomic DNA using the immunoSEQ Assay, a bias-controlled multiplex PCR. In the source study's methods: Nucleated cell counts per sample were estimated from amplification of reference gene primers within the assay. To quantify the absolute abundance of each unique TCRbeta CDR3 rearrangement, sequence reads were collapsed and filtered. For each sample, productive Simpson clonality was calculated as the square root of Simpson's diversity index over productive rearrangements. This immuneACCESS table, as held by TCRdb, lists in-frame sequences with V and J called but not all clones. Of the missing ones, under half trace to an unresolved V gene in checked studies; the others have no known cause. That table furnishes V, J and clone size, whereas the DNA furnished D and trimming. For this sample the table gives about 68,000 clones, of which almost 85% were detected only once. Of the sample, 8.5% to 10% is held by the ten largest clones.

Sequencing used peripheral blood. The clonotype was recovered from a man aged 50 to 59 with active COVID-19. This receptor chain uses TRBV5-1 and TRBJ2-2, with 9 bases aligning to TRBD1. Here is the DNA: TGCGCCAGCAGCCGACAGGGGGTGGACGGGGAGCTGTTTTTT. Translated, this gives CASSRQGVDGELFF.